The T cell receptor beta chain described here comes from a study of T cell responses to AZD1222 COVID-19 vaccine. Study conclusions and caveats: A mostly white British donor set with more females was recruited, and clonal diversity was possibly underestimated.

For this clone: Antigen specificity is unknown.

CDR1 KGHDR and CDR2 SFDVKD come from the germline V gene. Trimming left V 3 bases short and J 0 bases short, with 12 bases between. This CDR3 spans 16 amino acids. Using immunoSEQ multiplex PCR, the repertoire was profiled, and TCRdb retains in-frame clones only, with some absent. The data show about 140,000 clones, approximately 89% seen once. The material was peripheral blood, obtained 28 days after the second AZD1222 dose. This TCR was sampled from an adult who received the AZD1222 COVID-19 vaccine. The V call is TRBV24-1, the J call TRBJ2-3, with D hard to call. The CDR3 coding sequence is TGTGCCACCAGTGATGGGGTCTACGAGAGCACAGATACGCAGTATTTT. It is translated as CATSDGVYESTDTQYF.